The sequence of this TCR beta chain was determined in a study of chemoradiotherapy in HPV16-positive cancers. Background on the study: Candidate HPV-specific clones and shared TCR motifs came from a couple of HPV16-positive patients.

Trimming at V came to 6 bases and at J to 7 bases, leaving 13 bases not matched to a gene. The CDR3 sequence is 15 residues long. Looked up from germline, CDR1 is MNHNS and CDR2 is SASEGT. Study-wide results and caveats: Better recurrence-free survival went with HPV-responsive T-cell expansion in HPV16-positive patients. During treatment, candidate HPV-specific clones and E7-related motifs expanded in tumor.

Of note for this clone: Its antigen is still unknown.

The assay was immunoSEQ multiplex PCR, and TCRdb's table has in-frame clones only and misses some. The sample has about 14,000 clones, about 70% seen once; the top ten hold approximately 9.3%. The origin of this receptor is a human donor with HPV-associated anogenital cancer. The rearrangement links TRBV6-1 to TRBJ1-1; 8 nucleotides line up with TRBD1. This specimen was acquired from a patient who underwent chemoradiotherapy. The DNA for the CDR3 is TGTGCCAGCAGACTGCAACCCACCGGGACAGGTGAAGCTTTCTTT. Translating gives CASRLQPTGTGEAFF.